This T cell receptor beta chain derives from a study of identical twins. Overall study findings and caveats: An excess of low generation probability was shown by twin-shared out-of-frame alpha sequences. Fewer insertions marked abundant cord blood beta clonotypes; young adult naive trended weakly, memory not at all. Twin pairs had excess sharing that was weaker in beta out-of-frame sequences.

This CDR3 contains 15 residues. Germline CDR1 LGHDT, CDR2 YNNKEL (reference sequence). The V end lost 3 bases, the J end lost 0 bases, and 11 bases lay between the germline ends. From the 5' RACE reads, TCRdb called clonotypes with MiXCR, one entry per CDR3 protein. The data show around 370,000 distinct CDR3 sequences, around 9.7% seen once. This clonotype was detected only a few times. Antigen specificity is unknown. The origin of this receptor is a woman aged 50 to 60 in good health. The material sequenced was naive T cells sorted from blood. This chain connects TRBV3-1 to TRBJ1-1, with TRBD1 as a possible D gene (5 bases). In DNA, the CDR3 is TGTGCCAGCAGCCACCCCCGAGGGGTGAACACTGAAGCTTTCTTT. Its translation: CASSHPRGVNTEAFF. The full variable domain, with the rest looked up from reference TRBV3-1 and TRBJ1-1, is DTAVSQTPKYLVTQMGNDKSIKCEQNLGHDTMYWYKQDSKKFLKIMFSYNNKELIINETVPNRFSPKSPDKAHLNLHINSLELGDSAVYFCASSHPRGVNTEAFFGQGTRLTVV.